This T cell receptor (beta chain) was identified in a study of neurological immune-mediated disorders. Study conclusions and caveats: HTLV-1-associated myelopathy displayed the greatest TCR clonal expansion, and multiple sclerosis exhibited the smallest, lower than that of healthy controls. No expanded-clone CDR3 amino acid sequence recurred across subjects, suggesting private TCR-beta repertoires.

Ten or more counts support this clonotype. Its antigen is as yet unknown. TCRdb ran MiXCR on the 5' RACE reads and lists one entry per CDR3 protein. The table includes approximately 21,000 distinct CDR3 sequences, approximately 6.2% detected once. The CDR3 is 15 amino acids. Germline values: CDR1 SGHVS, CDR2 FQNEAQ. V was trimmed by 0 bases and J by 2 bases, leaving 11 bases between them. Sequencing input: CD8+ T cells from blood. This sequence joins TRBV7-8 and TRBJ2-7; either TRBD1 or TRBD2 may supply D (5 bases each). The origin of this receptor is a man younger than 30 in good health. CDR3 protein: CASSLALGTAYEQYF. The CDR3 DNA reads TGTGCCAGCAGCTTAGCGTTGGGGACGGCCTACGAGCAGTACTTC.